The 32 T cell receptor beta chains reported below all come from one sample, sequenced in a study of blood T cell repertoires in COVID-19. Sequencing was performed with immunoSEQ multiplex PCR; in TCRdb, only in-frame clones are kept and a portion is missing. The data contain approximately 250,000 clones, 70% to 90% of them singletons. Sequencing was done on a sample of peripheral blood. These receptors all stem from a man between 60 and 75 years old who had recovered from COVID-19.

J is TRBJ2-7 and V is TRBV9; weak D call: TRBD2 (6 bases). The germline V gene encodes CDR1 SGDLS and CDR2 YYNGEE. The CDR3 has 14 amino acids. The V end was cut by 3 bases, the J end by 2 bases, with 12 bases between. The CDR3 region has the DNA TGTGCCAGCAGCGCCCCGGGACTGGCCTACGAGCAGTACTTC. Amino acid sequence: CASSAPGLAYEQYF. Drawing the rest from reference TRBV9 and TRBJ2-7, the complete variable domain is DSGVTQTPKHLITATGQRVTLRCSPRSGDLSVYWYQQSLDQGLQFLIQYYNGEERAKGNILERFSAQQFPDLHSELNLSSLELGDSALYFCASSAPGLAYEQYFGPGTRLTVT.

The chain couples TRBV28 to TRBJ1-4; a weak D match, TRBD1 (6 bases). V was shortened by 1 base and J by 8 bases, with 11 bases between the two germline ends. The CDR3 is 14 residues long. The germline gives CDR1 MDHEN, CDR2 SYDVKM. The CDR3 nucleotides are TGTGCCAGCAGTTTATCAGGGGTGGGGGAAAAACTGTTTTTT. It yields the protein CASSLSGVGEKLFF.

A single count supports this clone. For the CDR3, the DNA is TGTGCCAGCGTTTTTGAGAACTCCTATAATTCACCCCTCCACTTT. Amino acid sequence: CASVFENSYNSPLHF. V and J are TRBV2 and TRBJ1-6, with D hard to call. Germline CDR1 reads SNHLY; CDR2 reads FYNNEI. The CDR3 length is 15 residues. The V end was cut by 8 bases, the J end by 0 bases, with 11 bases between.

The chain links TRBV5-4 to TRBJ2-7; 10 nucleotides line up with TRBD1. J lost 6 bases, V lost 5 bases, and 8 bases had no gene match. Looked up from germline, CDR1 is SGHNT and CDR2 is YYREEE (reference sequence). This CDR3 comprises 14 residues. The CDR3 DNA reads TGTGCCAGCAGGAGGGGACAGGGGCCGGGCGAGCAGTACTTC. Translated: CASRRGQGPGEQYF.

This chain joins TRBV4-2 and TRBJ2-7, with D possibly being TRBD1 (6 bases). This CDR3 contains 16 residues. In germline, CDR1 is LGHNA, CDR2 YNFKEQ. V gave up 0 bases and J gave up 0 bases, with 12 bases separating them. CDR3 bases: TGTGCCAGCAGCCAAGATCCGGGGACAACCTCCTACGAGCAGTACTTC. It specifies CASSQDPGTTSYEQYF.

This clone was counted only a few times. The chain joins TRBV9 to TRBJ2-1, with TRBD2 matching over 7 bases. The CDR3 length is 12 residues. V gave up 3 bases and J gave up 12 bases; unmatched junction bases: 6. CDR1 is SGDLS and CDR2 is YYNGEE in the germline V gene. The CDR3 loop reads CASSGTGLRQFF. The CDR3 nucleotides read TGTGCCAGCAGCGGCACGGGACTACGGCAGTTCTTC.

The CDR3 spells CASSVDRGLSEQFF. The DNA for the CDR3 is TGTGCCAGCAGCGTGGACAGGGGGCTGAGTGAGCAGTTCTTC. The chain is built from TRBV9 and TRBJ2-1; 11 bases are shared with TRBD1. This CDR3 has 14 residues. Germline values: CDR1 SGDLS, CDR2 YYNGEE. The J segment lost 9 bases and the V segment lost 2 bases, leaving 4 bases of the junction unmatched. The whole variable domain, remainder taken from reference TRBV9 and TRBJ2-1, is DSGVTQTPKHLITATGQRVTLRCSPRSGDLSVYWYQQSLDQGLQFLIQYYNGEERAKGNILERFSAQQFPDLHSELNLSSLELGDSALYFCASSVDRGLSEQFFGPGTRLTVL.

V gene TRBV10-1 combines with J gene TRBJ2-5; tentatively, D is TRBD1 (5 bases). Trimming shortened V by 0 bases and J by 4 bases, and 9 bases separated the two germline ends. Germline CDR1 is WNHNN and CDR2 is SYGVQD (reference sequence). The CDR3 loop spans 14 amino acids. The CDR3 nucleotides are TGCGCCAGCAGTGAGTCTGCAGGGTTAGAGACCCAGTACTTC. It yields the protein CASSESAGLETQYF.

The chain carries TRBV6-5 and TRBJ2-7; TRBD1 is a possible D gene (6 bases). CDR1 MNHEY and CDR2 SVGAGI come from the germline V gene. This CDR3 has 13 residues. The ends were cut back, 6 bases at V and 2 bases at J, with 11 bases in the middle. CDR3 loop: CASSRQATYEQYF. CDR3 coding DNA: TGTGCCAGCAGCCGACAGGCAACCTACGAGCAGTACTTC.

Concerning this clone itself: This CDR3 is also generated by other DNA sequences in the sample. CDR3 loop: CASSPGEKLFF. CDR3 nucleotide sequence: TGTGCCAGCAGCCCGGGGGAAAAACTGTTTTTT. The rearrangement uses TRBV6-5 and TRBJ1-4, with D uncertain. Trimming cost V 6 bases and J 8 bases, with 7 bases left between them. There are 11 residues in the CDR3. Germline V gives CDR1 MNHEY, CDR2 SVGAGI.

CDR3 nucleotides: TGTGCCAGCAGCCAAGACCACCCAAGTGAGCGGGCGGGGAATGAGCAGTTCTTC. This sequence encodes CASSQDHPSERAGNEQFF. J is TRBJ2-1 and V is TRBV3-1 (or the pseudogene TRBV3-2); a weak D match, TRBD2 (6 bases). The CDR3 is 18 amino acids. Trimming cost V 0 bases and J 7 bases, with 22 bases left between them. Germline CDR1 and CDR2: LGHDT and YNNKEL (reference sequence).

This sequence joins TRBV27 and TRBJ2-5; TRBD2 aligns across 11 bases. Trimming took 2 bases from V and 1 from J; bases not matched to a gene: 3. In germline, CDR1 is MNHEY, CDR2 SMNVEV (reference sequence). The CDR3 is 16 residues long. The CDR3 bases are TGTGCCAGCAGTTTAGATAGCGGGAGGGCCCAAGAGACCCAGTACTTC. The encoded protein is CASSLDSGRAQETQYF.

V gene TRBV28 combines with J gene TRBJ2-2; a weak D match, TRBD2 (5 bases). Germline V lookup: CDR1 MDHEN, CDR2 SYDVKM. CDR3 length equals 18 residues. The V end was cut by 2 bases, the J end by 4 bases, with 20 bases between. This chain's CDR3 is CASSLRVLGLSITGELFF. In DNA form, the CDR3 reads TGTGCCAGCAGTTTAAGGGTTCTTGGACTCTCCATCACCGGGGAGCTGTTTTTT. The whole variable domain, remainder taken from reference TRBV28 and TRBJ2-2, is DVKVTQSSRYLVKRTGEKVFLECVQDMDHENMFWYRQDPGLGLRLIYFSYDVKMKEKGDIPEGYSVSREKKERFSLILESASTNQTSMYLCASSLRVLGLSITGELFFGEGSRLTVL.

The J gene is TRBJ1-2, the V gene TRBV12-5; the D gene is possibly TRBD1 (5 bases). Deletions cut 0 bases from V and 4 bases from J, with 18 bases between. Germline-derived CDR1 and CDR2 are LGHNT and FRNRAP. This CDR3 contains 17 residues. DNA for the CDR3: TGTGCTAGTGGTTTGGTAGGGGCCGGGTGGCCTAGCTATGGCTACACCTTC. It translates to CASGLVGAGWPSYGYTF.

The J gene is TRBJ2-1, the V gene TRBV19; D uncertain. The germline V and J ends were trimmed by 3 bases and 9 bases, with 27 bases remaining between them. This CDR3 spans 18 amino acids. Germline V gene data show CDR1 as LNHDA and CDR2 as SQIVND (reference sequence). The CDR3, as DNA: TGTGCCAGTAGTATTTTGTCGCCCTCCGAAGCACGACATATTGAGCAGTTCTTC. This translates into CASSILSPSEARHIEQFF.

The chain is built from TRBV2 and TRBJ2-3; 10 bases are a match to TRBD2. The CDR3 sequence is 14 residues long. Looked up from germline, CDR1 is SNHLY and CDR2 is FYNNEI. The V segment lost 5 bases and the J segment 2 bases; nucleotides outside the gene matches: 1. The CDR3 is CASSLAGDTDTQYF. CDR3 sequence (DNA): TGTGCCAGCAGTCTAGCGGGGGACACAGATACGCAGTATTTT.

The rearrangement uses TRBV7-8 and TRBJ2-1; D possibly corresponds to TRBD1 (6 bases). Trimming removed 6 bases from V and 7 bases from J, with 19 bases in between. Per germline, CDR1 SGHVS and CDR2 FQNEAQ. The CDR3 totals 15 residues. CDR3 sequence reads: CASSLDSLRGNEQFF. DNA for the CDR3: TGTGCCAGCAGTTTGGACAGCCTCCGGGGTAATGAGCAGTTCTTC.

Only a few counts were recorded for this clone. The chain has TRBV19 and TRBJ2-1, with 14 bases fitting TRBD2. Trimming at V came to 5 bases and at J to 5 bases, leaving 5 bases not matched to a gene. CDR1 and CDR2 (germline): LNHDA, SQIVND (reference sequence). The CDR3 runs to 16 residues. The DNA for the CDR3 is TGTGCCAGTAGTGGGACTAGCGGGAGTGTAAACAATGAGCAGTTCTTC. Translating gives CASSGTSGSVNNEQFF.

This chain links TRBV5-1 with TRBJ2-3; D not certain. Germline V lookup: CDR1 SGHRS, CDR2 YFSETQ. V lost 3 bases and J 3 bases, leaving 14 bases between the germline ends. This CDR3 has 15 amino acids. The CDR3 nucleotides read TGCGCCAGCAGCTATGATCGCCCTCGGACAGATACGCAGTATTTT. This encodes CASSYDRPRTDTQYF.

The CDR3 DNA follows: TGTGCCAGCAGGGCCGACAACAGGGGCTCCTACGAGCAGTACTTC. Amino acids: CASRADNRGSYEQYF. The V and J genes are TRBV6-5 and TRBJ2-7; 7 bases agree with TRBD1. CDR1 and CDR2 (germline): MNHEY, SVGAGI. V trimming: 6 bases; J trimming: 0 bases; junction bases outside the gene matches: 8. This CDR3 has 15 amino acids.

The CDR3 coding sequence is TGTGCCAGTAGTATTGGCAGGGTGGGCACTGAAGCTTTCTTT. This codes for CASSIGRVGTEAFF. V gene TRBV19 combines with J gene TRBJ1-1; the D gene is possibly TRBD1 (5 bases). The CDR3 loop spans 14 amino acids. CDR1 is LNHDA and CDR2 is SQIVND in the germline V gene (reference sequence). The germline V and J ends were trimmed by 3 bases and 4 bases, with 12 bases remaining between them.

This rearrangement joins TRBV28 to TRBJ1-1; D not resolved. V dropped 6 bases and J dropped 4 bases, with 15 bases sitting between them. The germline CDR1 and CDR2 sequences are MDHEN and SYDVKM. The CDR3 length is 14 residues. CDR3 bases: TGTGCCAGCAGACCCCACGATGTCGGCACTGAAGCTTTCTTT. Translating it yields CASRPHDVGTEAFF.

V usage is TRBV3-1 (or the pseudogene TRBV3-2) and J usage is TRBJ2-7, with 7 bases aligning to TRBD1. From germline, CDR1 is LGHDT and CDR2 YNNKEL (reference sequence). The junction had 3 bases not matched to a gene; V was cut back by 0 bases and J by 4 bases. The CDR3 loop spans 14 amino acids. CDR3 DNA sequence: TGTGCCAGCAGCCAAGATGGGACAGTTTACGAGCAGTACTTC. This sequence encodes CASSQDGTVYEQYF.

V usage is TRBV10-3 and J usage is TRBJ2-5; maybe TRBD2 (5 bases). CDR1 and CDR2 from the germline V gene are ENHRY and SYGVKD. There are 11 residues in the CDR3. The germline V and J ends were trimmed by 9 bases and 5 bases, with 10 bases remaining between them. CDR3 DNA sequence: TGTGCCATACGGGGAGTGGAGACCCAGTACTTC. It yields the protein CAIRGVETQYF.

The chain carries TRBV19 and TRBJ1-5, with 9 bases that match TRBD1. J lost 5 bases, V lost 5 bases, and 4 bases had no gene match. Germline-derived CDR1 and CDR2 are LNHDA and SQIVND (reference sequence). The CDR3 loop spans 14 amino acids. The CDR3, as DNA: TGTGCCAGTAGTTTTGGGGACAGGGATCAGCCCCAGCATTTT. This translates into CASSFGDRDQPQHF.

V is TRBV6-5 and J is TRBJ2-7; D is possibly TRBD2 (5 bases). CDR3 length equals 15 residues. In germline, CDR1 is MNHEY, CDR2 SVGAGI. V dropped 6 bases and J dropped 0 bases, with 15 bases sitting between them. CDR3 residues: CASSPAALASYEQYF. CDR3 nucleotides: TGTGCCAGCAGCCCAGCGGCCCTAGCCTCCTACGAGCAGTACTTC.

This CDR3 is CASGFQQGQAYEQYF. CDR3 DNA: TGTGCTAGTGGTTTCCAGCAGGGGCAGGCCTACGAGCAGTACTTC. The rearrangement joins TRBV12-5 to TRBJ2-7; D perhaps matches TRBD1 (6 bases). The CDR3 runs 15 residues. The V end lost 3 bases, the J end lost 2 bases, and 14 bases lay between the germline ends. Germline-derived CDR1 and CDR2 are LGHNT and FRNRAP.

The chain is built from TRBV4-2 and TRBJ1-1, with D perhaps matching TRBD1 (5 bases). V lost 0 bases, J lost 10 bases, and 15 bases lay in between. The V gene's germline CDR1 is LGHNA and CDR2 YNFKEQ. This CDR3 spans 14 amino acids. The chain's CDR3 is CASSQDPRDQGAFF. CDR3 nucleotide sequence: TGTGCCAGCAGCCAAGACCCCAGGGATCAGGGAGCTTTCTTT.

The CDR3 DNA reads TGTGCCAGCAGCCCTTGGGACAGGAACACTGAAGCTTTCTTT. Its translation: CASSPWDRNTEAFF. This chain links TRBV7-9 with TRBJ1-1; 7 nucleotides match TRBD1. V dropped 5 bases and J dropped 1; count of bases not matched to a gene: 4. The germline V gene has CDR1 SEHNR and CDR2 FQNEAQ (reference sequence). The CDR3 is 14 residues long.

V usage is TRBV18 and J usage is TRBJ2-3; possible D gene TRBD1, 6 bases. V lost 6 bases to trimming and J lost 0 bases, with 16 bases between them. The CDR3 sequence is 16 residues long. The germline V gene has CDR1 KGHSH and CDR2 LQKENI. Here the CDR3 DNA reads TGTGCCAGCTCGCCGCTACAGGGTCCTAGCACAGATACGCAGTATTTT. Translation: CASSPLQGPSTDTQYF.

V usage is TRBV7-9 and J usage is TRBJ2-1, with D uncertain. Germline V gene lookup returns CDR1 SEHNR and CDR2 FQNEAQ (reference sequence). CDR3 length: 15 residues. The V gene lost 6 bases and the J gene lost 0 bases, with 12 bases spanning the gap. CDR3 amino acids: CASRRSRSSYNEQFF. As DNA, the CDR3 is TGTGCCAGCAGAAGATCTAGGAGCTCCTACAATGAGCAGTTCTTC.

This chain connects TRBV27 to TRBJ2-1, with TRBD2 matching over 13 bases. The germline V gene has CDR1 MNHEY and CDR2 SMNVEV (reference sequence). The CDR3 length is 14 residues. The V segment lost 9 bases and the J segment 6 bases; nucleotides outside the gene matches: 5. DNA for the CDR3: TGTGCCAGTTGCGGACTAGCGGGAGCCAATGAGCAGTTCTTC. It specifies CASCGLAGANEQFF.